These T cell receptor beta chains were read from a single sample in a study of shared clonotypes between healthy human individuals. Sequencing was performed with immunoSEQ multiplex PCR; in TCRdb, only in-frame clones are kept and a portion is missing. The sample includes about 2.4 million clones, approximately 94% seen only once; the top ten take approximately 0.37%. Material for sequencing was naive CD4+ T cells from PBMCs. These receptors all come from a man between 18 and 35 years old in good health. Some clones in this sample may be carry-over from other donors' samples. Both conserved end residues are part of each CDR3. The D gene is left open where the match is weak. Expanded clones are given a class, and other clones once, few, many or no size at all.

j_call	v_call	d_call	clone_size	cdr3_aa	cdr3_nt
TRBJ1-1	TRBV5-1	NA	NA	CASQDRHTEAFF	TGCGCCAGTCAGGACAGACACACTGAAGCTTTCTTT
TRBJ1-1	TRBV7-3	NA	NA	CASSPDGATEAFF	TGTGCCAGCAGCCCCGACGGGGCAACTGAAGCTTTCTTT
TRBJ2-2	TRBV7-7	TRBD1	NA	CASSSMPGTANTGELFF	TGTGCCAGCAGCTCTATGCCCGGGACAGCGAACACCGGGGAGCTGTTTTTT
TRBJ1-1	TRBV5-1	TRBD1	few	CASSFGTETEAFF	TGCGCCAGCAGCTTTGGGACAGAGACTGAAGCTTTCTTT
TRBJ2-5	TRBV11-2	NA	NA	CASSLVLGATQYF	TGTGCCAGCAGCTTAGTACTAGGGGCGACCCAGTACTTC
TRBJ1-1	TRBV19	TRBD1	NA	CASSIRTGEAFF	TGTGCCAGTAGTATCAGGACAGGTGAAGCTTTCTTT
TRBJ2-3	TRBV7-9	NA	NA	CASRRGLAVSIHSTDTQYF	TGTGCCAGCCGGCGGGGGCTAGCGGTCTCCATTCATTCCACAGATACGCAGTATTTT
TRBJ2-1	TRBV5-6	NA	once	CASSFPDGNEQFF	TGTGCCAGCAGCTTCCCCGACGGGAATGAGCAGTTCTTC
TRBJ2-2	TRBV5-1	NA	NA	CASSSQGGATGELFF	TGCGCCAGCAGCTCACAGGGGGGGGCCACCGGGGAGCTGTTTTTT
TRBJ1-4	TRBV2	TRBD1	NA	CASSPWTGDEKLFF	TGTGCCAGCAGTCCATGGACAGGGGATGAAAAACTGTTTTTT
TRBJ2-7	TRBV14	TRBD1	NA	CASSQGRFRDRGVEQYF	TGTGCCAGCAGCCAAGGAAGATTCCGGGACAGGGGCGTCGAGCAGTACTTC
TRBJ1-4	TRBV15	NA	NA	CATSRGTLTEKLFF	TGTGCCACCAGCAGAGGCACCCTAACTGAAAAACTGTTTTTT
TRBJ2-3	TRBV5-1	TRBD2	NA	CASSLEVAGHTQYF	TGCGCCAGCAGCTTGGAGGTAGCGGGACATACGCAGTATTTT
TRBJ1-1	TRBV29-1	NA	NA	CSTSQGVNTEAFF	TGCAGCACCTCACAGGGAGTCAACACTGAAGCTTTCTTT
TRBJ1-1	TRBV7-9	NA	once	CASSMTVFSEAFF	TGTGCCAGCAGTATGACAGTTTTCTCTGAAGCTTTCTTT
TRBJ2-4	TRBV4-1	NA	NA	CASSPIGFRAKNIQYF	TGCGCCAGCAGCCCCATCGGGTTTCGGGCCAAAAACATTCAGTACTTC
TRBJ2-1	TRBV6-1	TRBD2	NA	CASSEGLAGHNEQFF	TGTGCCAGCAGTGAAGGGCTAGCGGGGCACAATGAGCAGTTCTTC
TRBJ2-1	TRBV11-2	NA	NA	CASSLEAFLFHEQFF	TGTGCCAGCAGCTTAGAGGCGTTCCTATTCCATGAGCAGTTCTTC
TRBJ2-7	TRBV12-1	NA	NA	CASSFAEPGTWGAEQYF	TGTGCCAGCAGCTTTGCCGAACCGGGGACTTGGGGGGCCGAGCAGTACTTC
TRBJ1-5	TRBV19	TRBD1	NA	CASSRQGGPNQPQHF	TGTGCCAGTAGCAGACAGGGAGGTCCGAATCAGCCCCAGCATTTT
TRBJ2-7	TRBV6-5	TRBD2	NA	CASSLTSGGEQYF	TGTGCCAGCAGTTTAACTAGCGGAGGCGAGCAGTACTTC
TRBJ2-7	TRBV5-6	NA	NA	CASSLAGRGASYEQYF	TGTGCCAGCAGCTTGGCCGGTCGGGGGGCGAGCTACGAGCAGTACTTC
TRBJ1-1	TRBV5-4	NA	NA	CASSLYNRMNTEAFF	TGTGCCAGCAGCTTGTATAACAGAATGAACACTGAAGCTTTCTTT
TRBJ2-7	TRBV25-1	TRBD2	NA	CASSAGSGRAGDEQYF	TGTGCCAGCAGTGCGGGTAGCGGGAGGGCCGGCGACGAGCAGTACTTC
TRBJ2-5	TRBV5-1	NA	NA	CASSLVGTIQETQYF	TGCGCCAGCAGCTTGGTTGGGACAATACAAGAGACCCAGTACTTC
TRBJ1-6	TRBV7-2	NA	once	CASSPTRGGNSPLHF	TGTGCCAGCAGCCCAACCCGTGGGGGTAATTCACCCCTCCACTTT
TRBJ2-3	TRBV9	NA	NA	CASSPSSTDTQYF	TGTGCCAGCAGCCCTAGTAGCACAGATACGCAGTATTTT
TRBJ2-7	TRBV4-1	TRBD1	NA	CASSLRDRDYEQYF	TGCGCCAGCAGCTTGCGGGACAGGGACTACGAGCAGTACTTC
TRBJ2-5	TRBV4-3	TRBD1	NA	CASSPGQGGVETQYF	TGCGCCAGCAGCCCCGGACAGGGGGGAGTGGAGACCCAGTACTTC
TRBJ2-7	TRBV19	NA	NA	CASSLYGGPGIYEQYF	TGTGCCAGTAGTCTGTACGGAGGTCCTGGGATTTACGAGCAGTACTTC
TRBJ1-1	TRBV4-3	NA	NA	CASSQDRGNTEAFF	TGCGCCAGCAGCCAAGACAGGGGGAACACTGAAGCTTTCTTT
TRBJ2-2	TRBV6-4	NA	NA	CASSPLGANTGELFF	TGTGCCAGCAGTCCTCTCGGAGCGAACACCGGGGAGCTGTTTTTT
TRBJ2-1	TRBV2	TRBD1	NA	CATRQGSVYNEQFF	TGTGCCACTAGACAGGGGTCTGTTTACAATGAGCAGTTCTTC
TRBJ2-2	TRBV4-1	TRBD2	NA	CASSPRTSGRTGELFF	TGCGCCAGCAGCCCTCGGACTAGCGGGAGGACCGGGGAGCTGTTTTTT
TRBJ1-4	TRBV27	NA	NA	CASSHVVATNEKLFF	TGTGCCAGCAGCCATGTGGTCGCAACTAATGAAAAACTGTTTTTT
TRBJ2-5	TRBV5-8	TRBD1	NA	CASSRGDRDQETQYF	TGTGCCAGCAGCCGGGGGGACAGGGATCAAGAGACCCAGTACTTC
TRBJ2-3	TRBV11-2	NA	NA	CASSLTSLTDTQYF	TGTGCCAGCAGCTTAACCAGCCTGACAGATACGCAGTATTTT
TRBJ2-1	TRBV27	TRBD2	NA	CASSPIGLAGVEQFF	TGTGCCAGCAGTCCTATCGGCCTAGCGGGAGTTGAGCAGTTCTTC
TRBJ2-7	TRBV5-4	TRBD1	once	CASSLVRGTGPLYEQYF	TGTGCCAGCAGCTTGGTCCGGGGGACAGGGCCCCTTTACGAGCAGTACTTC
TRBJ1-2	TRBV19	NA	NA	CASTDHRDRSEVSVGYTF	TGTGCCAGTACCGACCACCGGGACCGCAGTGAGGTTTCTGTTGGCTACACCTTC
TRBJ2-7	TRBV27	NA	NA	CASSLSEGGRSSYEQYF	TGTGCCAGCAGTTTATCGGAGGGGGGGCGGAGCTCCTACGAGCAGTACTTC
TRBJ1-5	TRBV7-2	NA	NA	CASSLVGGSNQPQHF	TGTGCCAGCAGCTTAGTCGGCGGTAGCAATCAGCCCCAGCATTTT
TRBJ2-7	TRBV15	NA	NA	CATSTRRGISYEQYF	TGTGCCACCAGCACCCGAAGGGGGATATCCTACGAGCAGTACTTC
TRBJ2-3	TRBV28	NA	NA	CASSSTEGTDTQYF	TGTGCCAGCAGTTCCACAGAAGGCACAGATACGCAGTATTTT
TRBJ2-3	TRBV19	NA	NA	CASSRIGGGNTQYF	TGTGCCAGTTCCCGGATTGGCGGAGGTAATACGCAGTATTTT
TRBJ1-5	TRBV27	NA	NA	CASSSRNNQPQHF	TGTGCCAGCAGTAGCAGGAACAATCAGCCCCAGCATTTT
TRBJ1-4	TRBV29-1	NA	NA	CSVAPGAGWNEKLFF	TGCAGCGTTGCGCCTGGGGCAGGGTGGAATGAAAAACTGTTTTTT